The sequence of this TCR beta chain was determined in a study of blood T cell repertoires in COVID-19. Sequenced by immunoSEQ multiplex PCR; TCRdb stores in-frame clones only, minus some. Of roughly 140,000 clones in the sample, 70% to 85% were seen once. The CDR3 length is 13 residues. CDR1 and CDR2 from the germline V gene are LGHDT and YNNKEL (reference sequence). Trimming removed 0 bases at V and 7 bases at J, with 10 bases between. The receptor was derived from a man in his sixties with active or convalescent COVID-19. Sequenced material: peripheral blood. The chain links TRBV3-1 (or the pseudogene TRBV3-2) to TRBJ2-7; weak D call: TRBD1 (5 bases). CDR3 residues: CASSQEFKGEQYV. CDR3 coding DNA: TGTGCCAGCAGCCAAGAGTTTAAGGGGGAGCAGTACGTC.